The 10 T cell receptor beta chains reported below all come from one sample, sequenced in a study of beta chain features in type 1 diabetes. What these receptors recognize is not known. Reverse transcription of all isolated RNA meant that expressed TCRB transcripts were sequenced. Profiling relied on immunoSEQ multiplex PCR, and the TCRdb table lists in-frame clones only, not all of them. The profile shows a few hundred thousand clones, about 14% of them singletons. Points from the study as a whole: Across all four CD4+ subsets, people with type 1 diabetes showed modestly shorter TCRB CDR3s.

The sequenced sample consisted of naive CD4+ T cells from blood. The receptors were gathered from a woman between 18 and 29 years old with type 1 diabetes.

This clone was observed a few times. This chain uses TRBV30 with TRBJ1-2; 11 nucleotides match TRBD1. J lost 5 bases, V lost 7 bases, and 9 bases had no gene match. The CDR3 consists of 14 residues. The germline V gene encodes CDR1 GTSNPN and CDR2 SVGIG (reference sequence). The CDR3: CASDRGRGDYGYTF. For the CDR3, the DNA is TGTGCCTCGGACAGGGGGCGAGGCGATTATGGCTACACCTTC.

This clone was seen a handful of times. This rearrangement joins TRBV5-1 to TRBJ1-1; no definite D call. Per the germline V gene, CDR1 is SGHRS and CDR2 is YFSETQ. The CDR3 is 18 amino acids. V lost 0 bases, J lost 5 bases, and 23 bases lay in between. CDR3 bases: TGCGCCAGCAGCTTGGGTTCTGCAGGTACGTCGGTAAGGACTGAAGCTTTCTTT. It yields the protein CASSLGSAGTSVRTEAFF.

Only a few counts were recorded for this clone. This CDR3 is CASRSGTRNEKLFF. For the CDR3, the DNA is TGTGCCAGCAGATCCGGGACTCGGAATGAAAAACTGTTTTTT. V and J are TRBV6-6 and TRBJ1-4, with a possible D match to TRBD1 (5 bases). V lost 6 bases to trimming and J lost 5 bases, with 13 bases between them. Looked up from germline, CDR1 is MNHNY and CDR2 is SVGAGI (reference sequence). This CDR3 comprises 14 residues.

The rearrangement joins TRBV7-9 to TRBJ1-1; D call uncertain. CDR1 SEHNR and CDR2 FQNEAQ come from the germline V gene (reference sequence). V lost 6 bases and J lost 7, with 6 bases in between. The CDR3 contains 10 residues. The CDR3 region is CASSSYEAFF. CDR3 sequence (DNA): TGTGCCAGCAGTTCGTATGAAGCTTTCTTT.

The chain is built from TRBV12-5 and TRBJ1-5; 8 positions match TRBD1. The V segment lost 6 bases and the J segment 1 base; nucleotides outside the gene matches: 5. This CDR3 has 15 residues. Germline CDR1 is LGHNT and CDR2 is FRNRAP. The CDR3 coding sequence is TGTGCTAGTGGCTCCGGGACAGGCAGCAATCAGCCCCAGCATTTT. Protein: CASGSGTGSNQPQHF. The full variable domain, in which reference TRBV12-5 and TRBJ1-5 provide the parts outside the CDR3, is DARVTQTPRHKVTEMGQEVTMRCQPILGHNTVFWYRQTMMQGLELLAYFRNRAPLDDSGMPKDRFSAEMPDATLATLKIQPSEPRDSAVYFCASGSGTGSNQPQHFGDGTRLSIL.

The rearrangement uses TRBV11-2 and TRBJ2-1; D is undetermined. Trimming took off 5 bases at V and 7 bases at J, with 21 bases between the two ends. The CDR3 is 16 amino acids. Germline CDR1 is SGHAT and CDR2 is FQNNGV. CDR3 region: CASSVRPTSGSNEQFF. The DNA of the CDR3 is TGTGCCAGCAGCGTACGGCCCACGTCCGGGTCTAATGAGCAGTTCTTC.

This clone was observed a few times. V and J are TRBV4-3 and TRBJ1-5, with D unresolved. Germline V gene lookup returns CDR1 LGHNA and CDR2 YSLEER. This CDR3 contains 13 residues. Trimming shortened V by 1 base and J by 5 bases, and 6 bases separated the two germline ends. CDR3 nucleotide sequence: TGCGCCAGCAGCCAAGGTCCCTATCAGCCCCAGCATTTT. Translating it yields CASSQGPYQPQHF.

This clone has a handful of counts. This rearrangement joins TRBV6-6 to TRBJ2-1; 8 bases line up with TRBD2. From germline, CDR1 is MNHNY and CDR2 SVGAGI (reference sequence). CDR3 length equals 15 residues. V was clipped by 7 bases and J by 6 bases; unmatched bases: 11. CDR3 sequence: CASMESLAGGNEQFF. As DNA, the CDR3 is TGTGCCAGCATGGAGTCGCTAGCGGGTGGCAATGAGCAGTTCTTC.

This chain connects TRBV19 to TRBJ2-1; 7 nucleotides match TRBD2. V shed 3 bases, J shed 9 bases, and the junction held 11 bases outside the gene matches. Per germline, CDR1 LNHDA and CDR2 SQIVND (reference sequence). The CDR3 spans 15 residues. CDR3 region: CASSMGGASVGEQFF. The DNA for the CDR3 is TGTGCCAGTAGTATGGGAGGGGCGTCGGTCGGTGAGCAGTTCTTC.

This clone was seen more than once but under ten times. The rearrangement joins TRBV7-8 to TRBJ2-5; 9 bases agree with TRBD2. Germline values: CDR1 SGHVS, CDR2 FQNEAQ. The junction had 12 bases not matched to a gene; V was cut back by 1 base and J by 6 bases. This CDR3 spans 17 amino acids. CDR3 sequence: CASSLVAGGPSRKTQYF. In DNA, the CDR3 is TGTGCCAGCAGCTTAGTTGCGGGAGGGCCCTCGAGGAAGACCCAGTACTTC.